Following are 18 T cell receptor beta chains from one sample sequenced in a study of T cell responses to AZD1222 COVID-19 vaccine. Repertoires were generated with immunoSEQ multiplex PCR, while TCRdb's copy carries only in-frame clones and drops some. The sample comprises roughly 140,000 clones, 70% to 90% of which are singletons, and 3% to 4% rests with the top ten. Specimen: peripheral blood, collected on day 0 of MenACWY control vaccination. These receptors all stem from an adult in good health.

The chain combines TRBV18 with TRBJ2-1, with 7 bases aligning to TRBD2. Germline V lookup: CDR1 KGHSH, CDR2 LQKENI. The CDR3 covers 13 residues. V was clipped by 5 bases and J by 9 bases; unmatched bases: 7. CDR3 residues: CASSSGTMGEQFF. The CDR3, as DNA: TGTGCCAGCTCATCCGGGACTATGGGTGAGCAGTTCTTC.

This sequence joins TRBV5-1 and TRBJ2-7, with D perhaps TRBD1 (5 bases). The CDR3 length is 14 residues. Per germline, CDR1 SGHRS and CDR2 YFSETQ. V dropped 6 bases and J dropped 2 bases, with 15 bases sitting between them. The CDR3: CASNLGHRPYEQYF. The DNA for the CDR3 is TGCGCCAGCAACTTAGGACATCGCCCCTACGAGCAGTACTTC.

The chain has TRBV6-5 and TRBJ1-3, with D possibly being TRBD1 (5 bases). The V end was cut by 0 bases, the J end by 3 bases, with 12 bases between. The CDR3 is 16 amino acids. Germline lookup yields CDR1 MNHEY and CDR2 SVGAGI. Written as DNA, the CDR3 is TGTGCCAGCAGTTACTCTGCAGGGTTTATTGGAAACACCATATATTTT. The encoded protein is CASSYSAGFIGNTIYF.

The table lists this clone with a count of one. The chain is built from TRBV7-2 and TRBJ2-1, with TRBD2 identical over 9 bases. The CDR3 is made up of 14 amino acids. Looked up from germline, CDR1 is SGHTA and CDR2 is FQGNSA. The V segment lost 8 bases and the J segment 4 bases; nucleotides outside the gene matches: 6. CDR3 coding DNA: TGTGCCAGCGGAACTAGCGGGTATTACAATGAGCAGTTCTTC. Residues: CASGTSGYYNEQFF. Together with reference TRBV7-2 and TRBJ2-1, the CDR3 gives the full variable domain: GAGVSQSPSNKVTEKGKDVELRCDPISGHTALYWYRQSLGQGLEFLIYFQGNSAPDKSGLPSDRFSAERTGGSVSTLTIQRTQQEDSAVYLCASGTSGYYNEQFFGPGTRLTVL.

The table lists this clone with a count of one. This chain connects TRBV19 to TRBJ1-4, with a tentative D call TRBD1 (5 bases). Germline-derived CDR1 and CDR2 are LNHDA and SQIVND (reference sequence). The CDR3 has 15 residues. V was clipped by 5 bases and J by 2 bases, with 12 bases between them. The CDR3 bases are TGTGCCAGTAGTCGGGGCGCCGGGACTAATGAAAAACTGTTTTTT. Translated, it gives CASSRGAGTNEKLFF.

The chain couples TRBV28 to TRBJ2-1; the match to TRBD2 covers 7 bases. Germline CDR1 MDHEN, CDR2 SYDVKM. Trimming cost V 7 bases and J 8 bases; bases outside gene matches: 14. This CDR3 comprises 15 residues. CDR3 protein: CASIQGGAEDHEQFF. In DNA form, the CDR3 reads TGTGCCAGCATCCAGGGAGGGGCTGAAGACCATGAGCAGTTCTTC.

The CDR3: CASSRGRDDYGYTF. CDR3 DNA sequence: TGTGCCAGCAGCCGCGGACGGGACGACTATGGCTACACCTTC. The V and J genes are TRBV7-9 and TRBJ1-2; possible D gene TRBD1, 5 bases. There are 14 residues in the CDR3. Looked up from germline, CDR1 is SEHNR and CDR2 is FQNEAQ (reference sequence). V was clipped by 5 bases and J by 3 bases, with 13 bases between them.

As regards this clone: This sample includes further DNA sequences coding for the same CDR3. This chain connects TRBV14 to TRBJ1-1; perhaps TRBD1 as D (6 bases). This CDR3 has 15 amino acids. Germline values: CDR1 SGHDN, CDR2 FVKESK. V lost 1 base and J lost 0, with 9 bases in between. DNA of the CDR3: TGTGCCAGCAGCCAAGCGGGGGCTCTGAACACTGAAGCTTTCTTT. This sequence encodes CASSQAGALNTEAFF.

V usage is TRBV11-3 and J usage is TRBJ1-3; 9 bases match TRBD1. CDR1 SGHNT and CDR2 YENEEA come from the germline V gene. The length of the CDR3 is 15 residues. Unmatched junction bases numbered 4, after V lost 4 bases and J lost 3 bases. CDR3 coding DNA: TGTGCCAGCAGCTCCGGGACAGGGAATGGAAACACCATATATTTT. Amino acid sequence: CASSSGTGNGNTIYF.

The rearrangement uses TRBV24-1 and TRBJ2-7; 7 bases map to TRBD2. The CDR3 extends over 15 amino acids. The V gene end was trimmed by 3 bases and the J gene end by 5 bases; junction bases not matched to a gene: 9. Germline values: CDR1 KGHDR, CDR2 SFDVKD. CDR3 sequence (DNA): TGTGCCACCAGTGATGGGTCGGGGGGTATCAACGAGCAGTACTTC. Encoded protein: CATSDGSGGINEQYF.

V gene TRBV9 combines with J gene TRBJ1-4; the match to TRBD1 covers 7 bases. Trimming removed 0 bases from V and 5 bases from J; junction bases left unmatched: 7. From germline, CDR1 is SGDLS and CDR2 YYNGEE. The CDR3 sequence is 16 residues long. The CDR3 here is CASSVGAGTVNEKLFF. CDR3 DNA: TGTGCCAGCAGCGTAGGGGCCGGGACAGTCAATGAAAAACTGTTTTTT.

DNA of the CDR3: TGTGCCAGCGGACTAGCGGGGGCGGGAGAGACCCAGTACTTC. Protein sequence: CASGLAGAGETQYF. The rearrangement joins TRBV3-1 (or the pseudogene TRBV3-2) to TRBJ2-5; 13 nucleotides match TRBD2. With 8 bases clipped from V and 4 bases from J, the junction kept 4 bases outside the gene matches. The CDR3 length is 14 residues. The germline V gene has CDR1 LGHDT and CDR2 YNNKEL (reference sequence).

V usage is TRBV6-2 or TRBV6-3 and J usage is TRBJ1-5; D not resolved. Per the germline V gene, CDR1 is MNHEY and CDR2 is SVGEGT. This CDR3 contains 12 residues. V was clipped by 0 bases and J by 9 bases, with 6 bases between them. This CDR3 reads CASSYSTWPQHF. The CDR3 DNA reads TGTGCCAGCAGTTACTCGACATGGCCCCAGCATTTT.

CDR3 sequence reads: CASSQDRRVNQPQHF. In DNA, the CDR3 is TGTGCCAGCAGCCAAGATAGAAGGGTTAATCAGCCCCAGCATTTT. This chain connects TRBV4-2 to TRBJ1-5; no definite D call. Germline-derived CDR1 and CDR2 are LGHNA and YNFKEQ. The CDR3 extends over 15 amino acids. Trimming cost V 0 bases and J 4 bases, with 10 bases left between them.

The rearrangement links TRBV18 to TRBJ1-6, with D perhaps TRBD1 (5 bases). The CDR3 spans 14 residues. Trimming took 5 bases from V and 11 from J, leaving 16 bases between them. Germline V gives CDR1 KGHSH, CDR2 LQKENI. The chain's CDR3 is CASSGMDIPAPLHF. Written as DNA, the CDR3 is TGTGCCAGCTCAGGGATGGACATACCGGCACCCCTCCACTTT.

The CDR3 spells CASSLDSGPYNEQFF. Here the CDR3 DNA reads TGCGCCAGCAGCTTGGATAGCGGGCCCTACAATGAGCAGTTCTTC. The V gene is TRBV5-1, the J gene TRBJ2-1, with 7 bases that match TRBD2. V gave up 0 bases and J gave up 2 bases; unmatched junction bases: 2. Germline assignment: CDR1 SGHRS and CDR2 YFSETQ. The CDR3 consists of 15 residues. The full variable domain, in which reference TRBV5-1 and TRBJ2-1 provide the parts outside the CDR3, is KAGVTQTPRYLIKTRGQQVTLSCSPISGHRSVSWYQQTPGQGLQFLFEYFSETQRNKGNFPGRFSGRQFSNSRSEMNVSTLELGDSALYLCASSLDSGPYNEQFFGPGTRLTVL.

V and J are TRBV5-1 and TRBJ1-2; 7 positions agree with TRBD1. The V gene's germline CDR1 is SGHRS and CDR2 YFSETQ. The junction had 12 bases not matched to a gene; V was cut back by 1 base and J by 0 bases. This CDR3 is built from 18 residues. CDR3: CASSLLGGQLKANYGYTF. The DNA of the CDR3 is TGCGCCAGCAGCTTGTTGGGGGGACAGTTGAAGGCTAACTATGGCTACACCTTC.

This chain links TRBV29-1 with TRBJ1-4; D ambiguous. The CDR3 is 11 residues long. From germline, CDR1 is SQVTM and CDR2 ANQGSEA. V dropped 6 bases and J dropped 7 bases, with 9 bases sitting between them. The CDR3 loop reads CSVKEGEKLFF. The CDR3 DNA is TGCAGCGTGAAGGAGGGTGAAAAACTGTTTTTT.